This T cell receptor beta chain was obtained from a study of OX40 agonist ivuxolimab in advanced cancers. With baseline, cycle 4 day 1, and cycle 7 day 1 as timepoints, blood was sampled. Study-wide results and limits: Nonresponders, in some cases, also had low normalized T-cell clonal expansion. Doses of 0.1 to 3.0 mg/kg were accompanied by clonal expansion of CD4+ and CD8+ blood T cells by week 6.

In regard to this clone: What it binds is unknown. At one boundary the junction diverges from the germline segment, which might be a read error.

Some clones are missing from TCRdb's copy, which holds only in-frame ones; the method was immunoSEQ multiplex PCR. The sample consists of about 59,000 clones, around 87% of them appearing once. The specimen comprised CD4+ or CD8+ T cells sorted from blood, sampled in a trial of the OX40 agonist ivuxolimab. This receptor was obtained from an adult with an advanced solid tumor such as melanoma, head and neck, liver or kidney cancer.

CDR3 in amino acids: CASSLGGQGFNYGYTF. Written as DNA, the CDR3 is TGCGCCAGCAGTTTGGGAGGACAGGGGTTTAACTATGGCTACACCTTC. The chain carries TRBV5-1 and TRBJ1-2, with 9 bases matching TRBD1. The V gene's germline CDR1 is SGHRS and CDR2 YFSETQ. The CDR3 consists of 16 residues.